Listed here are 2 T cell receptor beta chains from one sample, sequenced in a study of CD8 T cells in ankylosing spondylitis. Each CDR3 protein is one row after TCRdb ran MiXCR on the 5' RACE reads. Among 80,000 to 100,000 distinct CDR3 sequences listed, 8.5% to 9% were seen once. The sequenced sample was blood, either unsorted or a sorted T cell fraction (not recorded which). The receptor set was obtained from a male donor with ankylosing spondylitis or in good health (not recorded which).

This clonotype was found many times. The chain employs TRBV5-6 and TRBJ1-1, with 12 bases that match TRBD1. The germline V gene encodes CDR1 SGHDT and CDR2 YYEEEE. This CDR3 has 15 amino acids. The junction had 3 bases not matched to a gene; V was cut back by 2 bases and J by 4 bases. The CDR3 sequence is CASSFRDRGPTEAFF. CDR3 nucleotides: TGTGCCAGCAGCTTCCGGGACAGGGGGCCCACTGAAGCTTTCTTT.

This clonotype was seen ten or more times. The CDR3 region has the DNA TGTGCCAGCAGTTACGGAGATTTCGATGAGCAGTTCTTC. Translation: CASSYGDFDEQFF. The V call is TRBV6-5, the J call TRBJ2-1; D not certain. The germline V gene encodes CDR1 MNHEY and CDR2 SVGAGI. V dropped 2 bases and J dropped 8 bases, with 10 bases sitting between them. There are 13 residues in the CDR3.